These 19 T cell receptor beta chains were all obtained from the same sample, sequenced in a study of blood T cell repertoires in COVID-19. Assay used: immunoSEQ multiplex PCR; TCRdb lists only in-frame clones, some missing. The profile shows 310,000 or so clones, around 84% of them singletons. Material for sequencing was peripheral blood. The source of these receptors is a man in his 70s with acute or convalescent COVID-19.

This sequence joins TRBV20-1 and TRBJ1-1; D is unresolved. This CDR3 has 13 amino acids. Looked up from germline, CDR1 is DFQATT and CDR2 is SNEGSKA (reference sequence). The V and J ends lost 3 bases and 1 base respectively, with 9 bases between them. The CDR3 nucleotides are TGCAGTGCTAGTCCCAGCGCGAACACTGAAGCTTTCTTT. This codes for CSASPSANTEAFF.

This chain uses TRBV5-4 with TRBJ2-1, with 8 nucleotides matching TRBD1. The CDR3 has 16 residues. The V gene end was trimmed by 6 bases and the J gene end by 3 bases; junction bases not matched to a gene: 11. The germline CDR1 and CDR2 sequences are SGHNT and YYREEE (reference sequence). The CDR3 DNA is TGTGCCAGCAACAAACAGGGGGGCGACTACTACAATGAGCAGTTCTTC. Its translation is CASNKQGGDYYNEQFF.

This CDR3 reads CASSGQTGRSEAFF. Written as DNA, the CDR3 is TGTGCCAGCAGTGGTCAGACAGGGAGGTCTGAAGCTTTCTTT. V usage is TRBV2 and J usage is TRBJ1-1; 7 bases agree with TRBD1. With 4 bases clipped from V and 6 bases from J, the junction kept 8 bases outside the gene matches. Looked up from germline, CDR1 is SNHLY and CDR2 is FYNNEI. The CDR3 is 14 amino acids.

This clone was recorded once. Other DNA variants within this sample encode the same CDR3. CDR3 residues: CAWSRGLNTEAFF. The CDR3 DNA is TGTGCCTGGAGTCGGGGATTGAACACTGAAGCTTTCTTT. The chain combines TRBV30 with TRBJ1-1; D is ambiguous. From germline, CDR1 is GTSNPN and CDR2 SVGIG (reference sequence). The V and J ends lost 2 bases and 0 bases respectively, with 7 bases between them. This CDR3 is 13 amino acids long.

This clone was seen just once. The chain carries TRBV7-2 and TRBJ2-3, with 10 bases matching TRBD2. The V gene's germline CDR1 is SGHTA and CDR2 FQGNSA. V lost 1 base to trimming and J lost 6 bases; unmatched junction nucleotides: 4. This CDR3 is 15 amino acids long. The CDR3 DNA reads TGTGCCAGCAGCTTAGTAGCGGGGGGTTGGGATACGCAGTATTTT. Encoded protein: CASSLVAGGWDTQYF.

This chain links TRBV18 with TRBJ1-1, with TRBD1 as a possible D gene (6 bases). Germline-derived CDR1 and CDR2 are KGHSH and LQKENI. Trimming removed 4 bases at V and 1 base at J, with 7 bases between. CDR3 size: 13 residues. CDR3 residues: CASSLTGNTEAFF. In DNA form, the CDR3 reads TGTGCCAGCTCACTGACAGGGAACACTGAAGCTTTCTTT.

The rearrangement links TRBV5-8 to TRBJ2-2; D uncertain. CDR1 SGHTS and CDR2 YDEGEE come from the germline V gene. V was trimmed by 0 bases and J by 6 bases, leaving 6 bases between them. The CDR3 loop spans 13 amino acids. The CDR3 DNA sequence: TGTGCCAGCAGCTTGGCCTCTCCCGGGGAGCTGTTTTTT. Its translation is CASSLASPGELFF.

The gene calls are TRBV18 and TRBJ1-3; a possible D gene is TRBD1 (6 bases). The CDR3 extends over 15 amino acids. Germline CDR1 is KGHSH and CDR2 is LQKENI. V lost 5 bases to trimming and J lost 0 bases, with 11 bases between them. CDR3 loop: CASSNRDTSGNTIYF. The DNA for the CDR3 is TGTGCCAGCTCAAACCGGGACACCTCTGGAAACACCATATATTTT.

The chain employs TRBV27 and TRBJ2-5, with 12 bases that match TRBD1. Per germline, CDR1 MNHEY and CDR2 SMNVEV (reference sequence). The CDR3 has 16 residues. V trimming: 5 bases; J trimming: 5 bases; junction bases outside the gene matches: 9. The CDR3 protein is CASSPRGQGAWETQYF. For the CDR3, the DNA is TGTGCCAGCAGTCCCCGGGGACAGGGGGCTTGGGAGACCCAGTACTTC.

The chain links TRBV28 to TRBJ1-2; 8 nucleotides match TRBD1. V lost 2 bases to trimming and J lost 8 bases; unmatched junction nucleotides: 7. Germline lookup yields CDR1 MDHEN and CDR2 SYDVKM. The length of the CDR3 is 14 residues. The CDR3 is CASSLLQGAGGYTF. The CDR3 DNA sequence: TGTGCCAGCAGTTTACTCCAGGGGGCGGGAGGCTACACCTTC.

CDR3 nucleotides: TGCAGCGGGAGGACTAGCGGGAGCTACAATGAGCAGTTCTTC. Its translation is CSGRTSGSYNEQFF. The chain couples TRBV29-1 to TRBJ2-1, with 13 bases that match TRBD2. The CDR3 length is 14 residues. The junction had 3 bases not matched to a gene; V was cut back by 7 bases and J by 3 bases. Germline assignment: CDR1 SQVTM and CDR2 ANQGSEA.

This chain connects TRBV5-1 to TRBJ2-7; maybe TRBD1 (8 bases). CDR3 size: 15 residues. Germline V gene data show CDR1 as SGHRS and CDR2 as YFSETQ. V lost 0 bases and J 5 bases, leaving 15 bases between the germline ends. In DNA, the CDR3 is TGCGCCAGCAGCTTGGTGTACAGGGGGAGGGACGAGCAGTACTTC. It specifies CASSLVYRGRDEQYF.

The chain carries TRBV12-3 or TRBV12-4 and TRBJ2-7; the D is unclear. V was shortened by 2 bases and J by 1 base, with 6 bases between the two germline ends. There are 13 residues in the CDR3. The CDR3 DNA is TGTGCCAGCAGTTTAAAGCTATCCTACGAGCAGTACTTC. Translation gives CASSLKLSYEQYF.

This chain links TRBV3-1 (or the pseudogene TRBV3-2) with TRBJ1-6, with 11 bases fitting TRBD1. Germline loops: CDR1 LGHDT, CDR2 YNNKEL (reference sequence). V lost 4 bases, J lost 9 bases, and 2 bases stayed unmatched. The CDR3 has 14 amino acids. CDR3 bases: TGTGCCAGCAGCCGGGGACAGGGGGGTTCACCCCTCCACTTT. Its protein is CASSRGQGGSPLHF.

This clone was observed once. The chain uses TRBV27 and TRBJ2-1; 9 positions match TRBD2. The CDR3 covers 15 residues. The V and J ends lost 5 bases and 7 bases, in that order; junction bases with no gene match: 9. Germline CDR1 reads MNHEY; CDR2 reads SMNVEV (reference sequence). The CDR3 protein is CASSPSTSGTNEQFF. The CDR3 bases are TGTGCCAGCAGTCCTTCGACTAGCGGCACAAATGAGCAGTTCTTC.

The V gene is TRBV4-2, the J gene TRBJ1-5; D is possibly TRBD1 (5 bases). V shed 0 bases and J shed 4 bases, with 10 bases lying between them. CDR3 size: 15 residues. Germline V gene data show CDR1 as LGHNA and CDR2 as YNFKEQ. Here the CDR3 DNA reads TGTGCCAGCAGCCAAGAGGCACAGGAAAATCAGCCCCAGCATTTT. Translating gives CASSQEAQENQPQHF.

This chain uses TRBV10-3 with TRBJ2-1; the D is unclear. This CDR3 comprises 14 residues. V was shortened by 0 bases and J by 11 bases, with 14 bases between the two germline ends. From germline, CDR1 is ENHRY and CDR2 SYGVKD. CDR3 in amino acids: CAISESNQLSKQFF. Here the CDR3 DNA reads TGTGCCATCAGTGAGTCGAATCAACTGAGTAAGCAGTTCTTC.

The V and J genes are TRBV18 and TRBJ2-7; D is undetermined. CDR1 is KGHSH, CDR2 LQKENI, per germline. V dropped 1 base and J dropped 0 bases, with 7 bases sitting between them. The CDR3 runs to 14 residues. In DNA, the CDR3 is TGTGCCAGCTCACCACGGCCTAGCTCCTACGAGCAGTACTTC. Translated, it gives CASSPRPSSYEQYF.

CDR3 in amino acids: CASSFRSSGGYNEQFF. CDR3 sequence (DNA): TGTGCCAGCAGCTTCCGATCTAGCGGGGGTTACAATGAGCAGTTCTTC. V and J are TRBV11-1 and TRBJ2-1; 10 bases are shared with TRBD2. The length of the CDR3 is 16 residues. With V trimmed by 3 bases and J by 4 bases, 6 bases remained unmatched. Germline V lookup: CDR1 SGHAT, CDR2 FQDESV (reference sequence). The full variable domain, completed using reference TRBV11-1 and TRBJ2-1, is EAEVAQSPRYKITEKSQAVAFWCDPISGHATLYWYRQILGQGPELLVQFQDESVVDDSQLPKDRFSAERLKGVDSTLKIQPAELGDSAMYLCASSFRSSGGYNEQFFGPGTRLTVL.